A selection of T cell receptor beta chains follows, all from one sample in a study of T cell responses to AZD1222 COVID-19 vaccine. Using immunoSEQ multiplex PCR, the repertoire was profiled, and TCRdb retains in-frame clones only, with some absent. The table includes some 100,000 clones, over 75% detected once. This specimen was peripheral blood, taken on day 0 of AZD1222 vaccination. The receptors stem from an adult in good health. CDR3s include the opening cysteine and the closing phenylalanine or tryptophan. A D gene is named only where the DNA matches it firmly. Clone size appears in some rows only: once, few, many, or a class for an expanded clone.

V	J	size	D	CDR3	DNA
TRBV27	TRBJ1-2	.	TRBD1	CASSPQGAQGYTF	TGTGCCAGCAGTCCACAGGGGGCGCAGGGCTACACCTTC
TRBV3-1/TRBV3-2	TRBJ1-2	.	TRBD1	CASSQGWDRLNYGYTF	TGTGCCAGCAGCCAAGGGTGGGACAGGCTTAACTATGGCTACACCTTC
TRBV6-6	TRBJ1-2	.	.	CASSYRRGRDYGYTF	TGTGCCAGCAGTTACCGAAGGGGAAGGGACTATGGCTACACCTTC
TRBV12-5	TRBJ2-1	few	.	CASGLVLQGLLHEQFF	TGTGCTAGTGGTTTGGTCTTACAGGGTTTACTCCATGAGCAGTTCTTC
TRBV2	TRBJ1-1	.	.	CASRVFVNTEAFF	TGTGCCAGCAGAGTCTTTGTGAACACTGAAGCTTTCTTT
TRBV24-1	TRBJ2-7	.	.	CATSDVTGSYEQYF	TGTGCCACCAGTGACGTGACGGGTTCCTACGAGCAGTACTTC
TRBV6-1	TRBJ1-6	.	.	CASSETGQAWSPLHF	TGTGCCAGCAGTGAAACCGGGCAAGCTTGGTCACCCCTCCACTTT
TRBV27	TRBJ1-2	.	.	CVSSLRETNYGYTF	TGTGTCAGCAGTTTGAGGGAAACTAACTATGGCTACACCTTC
TRBV30	TRBJ2-1	.	TRBD2	CAWSATSGRGGVRYNEQFF	TGTGCCTGGAGTGCGACTAGCGGGAGAGGAGGGGTGAGGTACAATGAGCAGTTCTTC
TRBV6-4	TRBJ1-2	.	TRBD1	CASSLGQGEGYTF	TGTGCCAGCAGTCTAGGACAGGGAGAAGGCTACACCTTC
TRBV27	TRBJ2-1	once	TRBD1	CASSYTPGQVNNEQFF	TGTGCCAGCAGTTACACTCCGGGACAGGTAAACAATGAGCAGTTCTTC
TRBV27	TRBJ1-5	.	.	CASSLKTELGQPQHF	TGTGCCAGCAGTTTAAAGACGGAGTTGGGTCAGCCCCAGCATTTT
TRBV4-1	TRBJ2-2	.	TRBD1	CASSRGTGDTGELFF	TGCGCCAGCAGCCGCGGGACAGGGGACACCGGGGAGCTGTTTTTT
TRBV5-1	TRBJ2-5	.	TRBD2	CASSPRTSGRAGTVQTQYF	TGCGCCAGCAGCCCGCGGACTAGCGGGAGGGCGGGAACTGTTCAGACCCAGTACTTC
TRBV7-2	TRBJ1-2	few	TRBD1	CASSTGQGAGGYTF	TGTGCCAGCAGCACCGGACAGGGGGCTGGTGGCTACACCTTC
TRBV28	TRBJ1-2	.	.	CASSDDGEHGYTF	TGTGCCAGCAGCGATGACGGAGAGCATGGCTACACCTTC
TRBV28	TRBJ1-6	.	.	CASRIRGATISNSPLHF	TGTGCCAGCAGGATTAGGGGGGCCACTATTAGTAATTCACCCCTCCACTTT
TRBV18	TRBJ2-3	.	.	CASSPVSEGTDTQYF	TGTGCCAGCTCACCAGTTAGTGAGGGCACAGATACGCAGTATTTT
TRBV27	TRBJ1-1	.	TRBD1	CASSLNRDRGRDTEAFF	TGTGCCAGCAGTTTGAACCGGGACAGGGGGCGGGACACTGAAGCTTTCTTT
TRBV18	TRBJ1-1	.	.	CASSQGALSTEAFF	TGTGCCAGCTCTCAGGGAGCCCTTAGCACTGAAGCTTTCTTT
TRBV6-5	TRBJ2-7	.	TRBD1	CASMGDRAALKVQYF	TGTGCCAGCATGGGGGACAGGGCCGCGTTAAAGGTGCAGTACTTC
TRBV6-5	TRBJ2-1	.	TRBD1	CASSQPGQGYGEQFF	TGTGCCAGCAGTCAACCGGGACAGGGGTATGGTGAGCAGTTCTTC
TRBV20-1	TRBJ1-5	.	TRBD1	CSASVYRGLGQPQHF	TGCAGTGCTAGTGTGTACAGGGGGCTGGGTCAGCCCCAGCATTTT
TRBV28	TRBJ2-7	.	TRBD2	CASSSGRIYEQYF	TGTGCCAGCAGTAGCGGGAGGATCTACGAGCAGTACTTC
TRBV5-4	TRBJ2-3	once	.	CASSLSETDTQYF	TGTGCCAGCAGCTTATCTGAGACAGATACGCAGTATTTT
TRBV4-2	TRBJ1-1	.	TRBD1	CASSQGIMRGLDTEAFF	TGTGCCAGCAGCCAAGGGATTATGAGGGGGCTTGACACTGAAGCTTTCTTT
TRBV11-2	TRBJ1-3	.	.	CASNQGSGNTIYF	TGTGCCAGCAACCAGGGCTCTGGAAACACCATATATTTT
TRBV5-5	TRBJ1-1	.	.	CASSGHTEAFF	TGTGCCAGCAGCGGGCACACTGAAGCTTTCTTT
TRBV30	TRBJ2-7	.	.	CAWAPLGEQYF	TGTGCCTGGGCACCACTAGGCGAGCAGTACTTC
TRBV5-1	TRBJ2-7	few	.	CASSTDQGAGYEQYF	TGCGCCAGCAGCACCGACCAAGGGGCCGGGTACGAGCAGTACTTC
TRBV7-8	TRBJ1-2	once	TRBD1	CASSLVPGGQHYGYTF	TGTGCCAGCAGCTTAGTACCAGGGGGACAGCACTATGGCTACACCTTC
TRBV28	TRBJ1-2	once	.	CASIVSGVSDNYGYTF	TGTGCCAGCATCGTCTCGGGGGTGTCCGATAACTATGGCTACACCTTC
TRBV19	TRBJ2-1	.	TRBD2	CASSIGGGSYNEQFF	TGTGCCAGTAGTATTGGGGGGGGCTCCTACAATGAGCAGTTCTTC
TRBV2	TRBJ1-2	.	TRBD1	CASPQGAYGYTF	TGTGCCAGCCCCCAGGGGGCCTATGGCTACACCTTC
TRBV27	TRBJ2-7	.	.	CASSFSGSASSYEQYF	TGTGCCAGCAGTTTCTCCGGGAGCGCAAGCTCCTACGAGCAGTACTTC
TRBV27	TRBJ2-7	once	.	CASSLPLGEQYF	TGTGCCAGCAGTTTACCGCTGGGAGAGCAGTACTTC